Listed below are T cell receptor beta chains from one sample, sequenced in a study of T cell responses to AZD1222 COVID-19 vaccine. Repertoires were generated with immunoSEQ multiplex PCR, while TCRdb's copy carries only in-frame clones and drops some. In the table there are about 120,000 clones, over 75% of which are singletons. The source was peripheral blood, collected on day 0 of AZD1222 vaccination. These receptors were taken from an adult in good health. Both conserved end residues are part of each CDR3. The D gene is left open where the match is weak. A row's size may be missing; if present it is once, few, many or a size class.

v_gene	abundance	j_gene	len	d_gene	CDR3nt	CDR3aa
TRBV6-1	-	TRBJ2-2	15	-	TGTGCCAGCAGTGAAAGGACCGACAACACCGGGGAGCTGTTTTTT	CASSERTDNTGELFF
TRBV15	once	TRBJ2-3	16	TRBD2	TGTGCCACCAGCAGGGGAAGCGGGGGCCGCCTACATACGCAGTATTTT	CATSRGSGGRLHTQYF
TRBV15	-	TRBJ2-7	15	TRBD1	TGTGCCACCAGCGGGGGACAGGTGAGCTCCTACGAGCAGTACTTC	CATSGGQVSSYEQYF
TRBV30	-	TRBJ1-2	12	-	TGTGCCTCCGAAGGGGGGCGGCGGGGCTACACCTTC	CASEGGRRGYTF
TRBV30	-	TRBJ1-1	12	-	TGTGCCTGGGGGAGCCCAATCAGTGAAGCTTTCTTT	CAWGSPISEAFF
TRBV4-1	-	TRBJ2-2	13	-	TGCGCCAGCAGCCAAGACAACACCGGGGAGCTGTTTTTT	CASSQDNTGELFF
TRBV5-1	-	TRBJ1-4	14	-	TGCGCCAGCAGCGAAGATGCAACTAATGAAAAACTGTTTTTT	CASSEDATNEKLFF
TRBV18	-	TRBJ2-6	14	-	TGTGCCACCTCCCTGCGCTCTGGGGCCAACGTCCTGACTTTC	CATSLRSGANVLTF
TRBV12-3/TRBV12-4	-	TRBJ2-1	13	-	TGTGCCAGCAGTTTCTTATCCTACAATGAGCAGTTCTTC	CASSFLSYNEQFF
TRBV7-3	once	TRBJ2-3	17	TRBD2	TGTGCCAGCAGCTTAAGTTTTGGCGGGGGAAGCACAGATACGCAGTATTTT	CASSLSFGGGSTDTQYF
TRBV11-2	-	TRBJ1-1	15	-	TGTGCCAGCAGCTTAACGGGGGGAGGGAACACTGAAGCTTTCTTT	CASSLTGGGNTEAFF
TRBV5-1	-	TRBJ2-1	17	TRBD2	TGCGCCAGCAGCCTTACCATGGCGGGGGGAGGAAACAATGAGCAGTTCTTC	CASSLTMAGGGNNEQFF
TRBV2	-	TRBJ2-5	17	TRBD2	TGTGCCAGCAGTGAAAACCCTAGCGGGGGGACCCAAGAGACCCAGTACTTC	CASSENPSGGTQETQYF
TRBV7-9	-	TRBJ1-2	12	-	TGTGCCAGCAGCCTGGGTCCGGGGGGCTACACCTTC	CASSLGPGGYTF
TRBV6-5	-	TRBJ2-1	13	-	TGTGCCAGCAGTTCCCCGTGGGAAAATGAGCAGTTCTTC	CASSSPWENEQFF
TRBV15	-	TRBJ1-1	15	-	TGTGCCACCAGCAGAGATAAAAGCGGGACGACTGAAGCTTTCTTT	CATSRDKSGTTEAFF
TRBV11-2	once	TRBJ2-5	15	TRBD1	TGTGCCAGCAGCTCATACAGGGGCCGACAAGAGACCCAGTACTTC	CASSSYRGRQETQYF
TRBV30	few	TRBJ2-3	13	TRBD1	TGTGCCTGGGAGACAGGGAACACAGATACGCAGTATTTT	CAWETGNTDTQYF
TRBV5-1	-	TRBJ2-1	17	TRBD2	TGCGCCAGCAGCGTCGGGAATAGCGGGGGGCGTTACAATGAGCAGTTCTTC	CASSVGNSGGRYNEQFF
TRBV20-1	-	TRBJ2-7	11	TRBD2	TGCAGTGCTAGAGATTTAACTAGCGCGTACTTC	CSARDLTSAYF
TRBV7-2	-	TRBJ1-2	14	-	TGTGCCAGCAGCTTAGCGTTGGCGGACTATGGCTACACCTTC	CASSLALADYGYTF